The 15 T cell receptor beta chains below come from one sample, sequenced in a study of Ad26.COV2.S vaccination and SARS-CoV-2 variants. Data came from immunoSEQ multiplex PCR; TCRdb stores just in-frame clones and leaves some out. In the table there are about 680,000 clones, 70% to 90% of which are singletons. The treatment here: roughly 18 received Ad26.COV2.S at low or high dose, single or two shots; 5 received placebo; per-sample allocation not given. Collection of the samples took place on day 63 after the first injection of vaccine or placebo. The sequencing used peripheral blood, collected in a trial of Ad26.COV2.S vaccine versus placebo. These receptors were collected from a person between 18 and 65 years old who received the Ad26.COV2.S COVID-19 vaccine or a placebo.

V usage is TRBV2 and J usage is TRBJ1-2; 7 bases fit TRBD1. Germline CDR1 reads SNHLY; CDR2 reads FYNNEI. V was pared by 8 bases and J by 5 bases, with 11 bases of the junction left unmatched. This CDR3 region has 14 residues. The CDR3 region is CASLGIGGPYGYTF. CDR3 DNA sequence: TGTGCCAGCCTCGGTATAGGGGGCCCTTATGGCTACACCTTC. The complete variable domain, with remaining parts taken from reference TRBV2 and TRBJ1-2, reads EPEVTQTPSHQVTQMGQEVILRCVPISNHLYFYWYRQILGQKVEFLVSFYNNEISEKSEIFDDQFSVERPDGSNFTLKIRSTKLEDSAMYFCASLGIGGPYGYTFGSGTRLTVV.

The CDR3 sequence: CASSFTSGTYNEQFF. In DNA, the CDR3 is TGTGCCAGCAGTTTTACTAGCGGGACCTACAATGAGCAGTTCTTC. V is TRBV5-4 and J is TRBJ2-1; 10 positions match TRBD2. This CDR3 spans 15 amino acids. The V gene end was trimmed by 5 bases and the J gene end by 2 bases; junction bases not matched to a gene: 4. Germline CDR1 and CDR2: SGHNT and YYREEE (reference sequence).

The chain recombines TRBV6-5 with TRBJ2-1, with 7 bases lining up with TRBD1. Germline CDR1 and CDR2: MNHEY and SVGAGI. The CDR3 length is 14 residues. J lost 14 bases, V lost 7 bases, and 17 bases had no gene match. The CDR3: CASIRDSHGRGEFF. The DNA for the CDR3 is TGTGCCAGCATTCGGGACAGCCACGGACGTGGGGAGTTCTTC.

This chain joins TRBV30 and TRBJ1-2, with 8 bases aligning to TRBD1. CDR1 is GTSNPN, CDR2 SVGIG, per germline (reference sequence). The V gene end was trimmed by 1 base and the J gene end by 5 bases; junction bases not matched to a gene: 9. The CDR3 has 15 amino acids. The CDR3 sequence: CAWSAGTGRSYGYTF. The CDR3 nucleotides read TGTGCCTGGAGTGCCGGGACAGGACGTTCTTATGGCTACACCTTC.

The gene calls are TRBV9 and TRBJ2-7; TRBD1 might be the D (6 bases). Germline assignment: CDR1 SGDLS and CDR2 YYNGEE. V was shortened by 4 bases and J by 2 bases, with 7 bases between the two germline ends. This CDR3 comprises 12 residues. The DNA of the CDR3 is TGTGCCAGCAGCAGGACAGCCTACGAGCAGTACTTC. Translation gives CASSRTAYEQYF.

CDR3 in amino acids: CASSRDGGSNQPQHF. The CDR3 DNA sequence: TGTGCCAGCAGCCGCGATGGGGGGAGCAATCAGCCCCAGCATTTT. V usage is TRBV11-2 and J usage is TRBJ1-5; a weak D match, TRBD1 (5 bases). This CDR3 region has 15 residues. Germline values: CDR1 SGHAT, CDR2 FQNNGV. The V end was cut by 5 bases, the J end by 1 base, with 12 bases between.

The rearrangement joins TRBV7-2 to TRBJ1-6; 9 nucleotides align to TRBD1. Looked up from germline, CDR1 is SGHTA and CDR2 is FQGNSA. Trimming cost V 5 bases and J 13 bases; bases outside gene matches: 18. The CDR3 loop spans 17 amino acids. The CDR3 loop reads CASSGRWSDRGIRPLHF. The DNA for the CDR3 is TGTGCCAGCAGCGGACGGTGGTCTGACAGGGGGATTCGTCCCCTCCACTTT.

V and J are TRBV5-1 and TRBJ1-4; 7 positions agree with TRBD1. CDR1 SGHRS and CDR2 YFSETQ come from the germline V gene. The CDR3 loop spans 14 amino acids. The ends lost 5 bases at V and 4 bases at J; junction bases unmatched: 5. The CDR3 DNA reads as TGCGCCAGCAGTTCCGGGACAGATAATGAAAAACTGTTTTTT. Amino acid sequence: CASSSGTDNEKLFF. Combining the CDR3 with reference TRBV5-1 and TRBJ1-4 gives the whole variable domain KAGVTQTPRYLIKTRGQQVTLSCSPISGHRSVSWYQQTPGQGLQFLFEYFSETQRNKGNFPGRFSGRQFSNSRSEMNVSTLELGDSALYLCASSSGTDNEKLFFGSGTQLSVL.

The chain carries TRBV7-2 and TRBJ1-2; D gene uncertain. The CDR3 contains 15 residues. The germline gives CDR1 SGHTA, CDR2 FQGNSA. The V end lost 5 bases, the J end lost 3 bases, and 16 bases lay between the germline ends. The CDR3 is CASSPYDTSHYGYTF. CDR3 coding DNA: TGTGCCAGCAGCCCCTACGACACGTCTCACTATGGCTACACCTTC.

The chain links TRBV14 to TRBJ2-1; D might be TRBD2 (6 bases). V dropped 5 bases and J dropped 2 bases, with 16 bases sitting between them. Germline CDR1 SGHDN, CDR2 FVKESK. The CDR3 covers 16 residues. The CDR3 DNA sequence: TGTGCCAGCAGCAAACTAGCCGGGGTAACCTACAATGAGCAGTTCTTC. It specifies CASSKLAGVTYNEQFF.

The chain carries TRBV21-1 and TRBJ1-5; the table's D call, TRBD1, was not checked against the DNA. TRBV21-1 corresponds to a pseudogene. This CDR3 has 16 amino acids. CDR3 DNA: TGTGCCAGCAGCAAACTTGGGAGACAGGCATATCAGCCCCAGCATTTT. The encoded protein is CASSKLGRQAYQPQHF.

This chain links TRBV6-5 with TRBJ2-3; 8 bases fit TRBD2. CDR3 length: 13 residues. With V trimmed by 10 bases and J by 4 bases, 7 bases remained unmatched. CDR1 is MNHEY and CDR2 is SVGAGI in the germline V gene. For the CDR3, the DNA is TGTGCCACGAGCCCCGGGGGGGCAGATACGCAGTATTTT. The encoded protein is CATSPGGADTQYF.

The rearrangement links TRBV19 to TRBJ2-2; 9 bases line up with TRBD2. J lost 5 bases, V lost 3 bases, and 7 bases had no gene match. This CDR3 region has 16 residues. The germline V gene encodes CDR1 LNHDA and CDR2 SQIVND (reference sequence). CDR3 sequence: CASSIPLAGITGELFF. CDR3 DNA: TGTGCCAGTAGTATCCCACTAGCGGGTATTACCGGGGAGCTGTTTTTT.

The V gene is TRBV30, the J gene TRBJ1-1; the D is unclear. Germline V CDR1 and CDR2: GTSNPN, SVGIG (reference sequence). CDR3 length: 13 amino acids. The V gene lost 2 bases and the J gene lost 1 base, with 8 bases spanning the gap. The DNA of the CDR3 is TGTGCCTGGAGTCCGCCCTGGAACACTGAAGCTTTCTTT. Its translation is CAWSPPWNTEAFF.

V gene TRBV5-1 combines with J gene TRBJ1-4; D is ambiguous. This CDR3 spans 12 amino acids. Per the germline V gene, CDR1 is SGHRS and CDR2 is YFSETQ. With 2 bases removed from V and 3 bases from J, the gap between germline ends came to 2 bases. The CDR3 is CASSFANEKLFF. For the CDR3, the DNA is TGCGCCAGCAGCTTTGCTAATGAAAAACTGTTTTTT.